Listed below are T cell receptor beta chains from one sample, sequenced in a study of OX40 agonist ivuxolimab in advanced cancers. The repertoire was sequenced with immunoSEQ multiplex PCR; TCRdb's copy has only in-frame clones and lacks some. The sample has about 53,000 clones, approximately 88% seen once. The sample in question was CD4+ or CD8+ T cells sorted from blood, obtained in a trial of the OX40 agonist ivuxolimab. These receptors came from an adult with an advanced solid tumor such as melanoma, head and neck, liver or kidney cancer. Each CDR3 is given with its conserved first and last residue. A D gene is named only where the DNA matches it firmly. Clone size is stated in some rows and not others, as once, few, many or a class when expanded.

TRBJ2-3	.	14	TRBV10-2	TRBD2	CASRGLADTDTQYF	TGCGCCAGCAGGGGACTAGCGGACACAGATACGCAGTATTTT
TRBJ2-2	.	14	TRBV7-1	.	CASSTSRQGGELFF	TGTGCCAGCAGCACCTCCAGACAAGGCGGGGAGCTGTTTTTT
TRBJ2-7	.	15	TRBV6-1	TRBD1	CASSEFDRGAPEQYF	TGTGCCAGCAGTGAATTTGACAGGGGCGCCCCTGAGCAGTACTTC
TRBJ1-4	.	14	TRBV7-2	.	CASSPVNTNEKLFF	TGTGCCAGCAGCCCAGTGAATACTAATGAAAAACTGTTTTTT
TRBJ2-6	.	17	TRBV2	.	CASSVLALSSGANVLTF	TGTGCCAGCAGTGTACTAGCATTAAGCTCTGGGGCCAACGTCCTGACTTTC
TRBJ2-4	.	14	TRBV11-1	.	CASSLLGSKNIQYF	TGTGCCAGCAGCTTACTGGGGTCCAAAAACATTCAGTACTTC
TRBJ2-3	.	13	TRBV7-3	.	CASSPKETDTQYF	TGTGCCAGCAGCCCAAAGGAAACAGATACGCAGTATTTT
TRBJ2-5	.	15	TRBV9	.	CASSVAVGERETQYF	TGTGCCAGCAGCGTAGCTGTGGGGGAACGAGAGACCCAGTACTTC
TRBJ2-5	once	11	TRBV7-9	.	CASSLLETQYF	TGTGCCAGCAGCTTATTGGAGACCCAGTACTTC
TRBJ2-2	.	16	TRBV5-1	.	CASSLVGTEGTGELFF	TGCGCCAGCAGCTTGGTCGGCACCGAGGGGACCGGGGAGCTGTTTTTT
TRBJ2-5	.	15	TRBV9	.	CASSVLGLQSETQYF	TGTGCCAGCAGCGTCCTGGGACTCCAGTCAGAGACCCAGTACTTC
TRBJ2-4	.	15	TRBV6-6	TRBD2	CATSGRGVAKNIQYF	TGTGCCACCAGCGGGAGGGGGGTAGCCAAAAACATTCAGTACTTC
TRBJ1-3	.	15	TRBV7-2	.	CASSRDAGTGNTIYF	TGTGCCAGCAGCCGAGATGCGGGTACTGGAAACACCATATATTTT
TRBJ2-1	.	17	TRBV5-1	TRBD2	CASSSQPGLAGAGEQFF	TGCGCCAGCAGCAGTCAGCCGGGACTAGCGGGAGCAGGGGAGCAGTTCTTC
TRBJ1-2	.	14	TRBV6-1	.	CASSEDRAPYGYTF	TGTGCCAGCAGTGAAGACAGGGCCCCCTATGGCTACACCTTC
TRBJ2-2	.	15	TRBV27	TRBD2	CASSLAGANTGELFF	TGTGCCAGCAGCTTAGCGGGCGCGAACACCGGGGAGCTGTTTTTT
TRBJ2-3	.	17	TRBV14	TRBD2	CASSQRLGGSRGDTQYF	TGCGCCAGCAGCCAGAGACTTGGCGGGAGTCGGGGAGATACGCAGTATTTT
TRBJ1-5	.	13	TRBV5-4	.	CASSLEPNQPQHF	TGTGCCAGCAGCTTGGAGCCAAATCAGCCCCAGCATTTT
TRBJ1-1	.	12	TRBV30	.	CAWSAGPRTAFF	TGTGCCTGGAGTGCGGGACCCCGCACGGCTTTCTTT
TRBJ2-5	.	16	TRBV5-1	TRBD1	CASSFRTGGLQETQYF	TGCGCCAGCAGCTTCCGGACAGGGGGACTCCAAGAGACCCAGTACTTC
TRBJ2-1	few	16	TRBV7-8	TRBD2	CASSRPGLAGDNEQFF	TGTGCCAGCAGCCGACCGGGACTAGCGGGAGACAATGAGCAGTTCTTC
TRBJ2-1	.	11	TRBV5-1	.	CASSSANEQFF	TGCGCCAGCAGCTCTGCCAATGAGCAGTTCTTC
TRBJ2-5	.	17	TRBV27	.	CASSLPPSGPAQETQYF	TGTGCCAGCAGTCTACCACCTTCGGGACCGGCCCAAGAGACCCAGTACTTC
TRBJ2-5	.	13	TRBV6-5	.	CASSERVTETQYF	TGTGCCAGCAGTGAACGGGTCACGGAGACCCAGTACTTC
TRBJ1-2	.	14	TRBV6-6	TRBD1	CASSGPDRGDGYTF	TGTGCCAGCAGTGGACCGGACAGGGGGGATGGCTACACCTTC
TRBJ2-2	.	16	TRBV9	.	CASSVTPRVGAGELFF	TGTGCCAGCAGCGTCACGCCCAGGGTAGGAGCCGGGGAGCTGTTTTTT
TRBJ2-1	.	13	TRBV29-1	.	CSVRVGAYNEQFF	TGCAGCGTCCGAGTGGGGGCCTACAATGAGCAGTTCTTC
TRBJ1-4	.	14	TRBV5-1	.	CASSAGWTDEKLFF	TGCGCCAGCAGCGCGGGGTGGACAGATGAAAAACTGTTTTTT
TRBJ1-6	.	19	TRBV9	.	CASSGNPATANSYNSPLHF	TGTGCCAGCAGCGGCAACCCCGCGACAGCTAACTCCTATAATTCACCCCTCCACTTT
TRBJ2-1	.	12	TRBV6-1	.	CASEGSPNEQFF	TGTGCCAGCGAGGGCAGTCCCAATGAGCAGTTCTTC
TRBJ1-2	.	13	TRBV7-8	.	CASSWGRNYGYTF	TGTGCCAGCAGCTGGGGACGAAACTATGGCTACACCTTC